The T cell receptor (beta chain) under discussion was sequenced for a study of T-cell memory formation after mild COVID-19 (dated by TCRdb to the early 2020s). Regarding the complete study: TCR sequence clusters from the two donors were largely donor specific. T-cell clones expanding and contracting after mild COVID-19 in a couple of donors were tracked by longitudinal TCRalpha and TCRbeta repertoire sequencing. The cohort comprised two young, previously healthy adult volunteers, one female and one male.

PBMCs were isolated by Ficoll-Paque density gradient centrifugation. The germline V gene provides CDR1 SGHRS and CDR2 YFSETQ. Counted from cysteine to phenylalanine, this CDR3 has 15 amino acids. Left in the record is the CDR3 DNA by itself, 45 bases read in frame from the first base. V and J are truncated by 4 bases and 3 bases respectively, leaving an intervening sequence of 14 bases. This clonotype was seen only a few times. Its specific antigen is unknown. No much larger clone is present one base from it, and per-base qualities are unavailable. Beyond this particular receptor, the publication reports: SARS-CoV-2 specificity of the second-wave clones peaking on day 37 was not confirmed. Some responding clones were found in pre-infection memory, which suggests that pre-existing cross-reactive memory T cells took part in the SARS-CoV-2 response. Only a couple of mild cases were covered in the study, and larger cohorts including severe cases with pre-infection samples were considered necessary. Contracting CD4+ clones were located mainly in the CM and EM memory subsets, whereas CD8+ clones were found to be enriched in EMRA. Balanced CD4/CD8 phenotypes were observed for clones contracting from day 15 to 85, whereas a bias towards CD4+ was observed for a second wave of clones expanding from day 15 to 37.

This sample was sequenced with an Illumina NovaSeq 6000. cDNA libraries for TCRalpha and TCRbeta were prepared by 5'RACE using constant-segment primers, with sample barcodes and unique molecular identifiers added. Trizol reagent was used to extract RNA from every sample. The libraries were amplified in two PCR steps, and the second step added a second sample barcode and Illumina TruSeq adapters. The libraries were sequenced on an Illumina NovaSeq using 2 x 150 bp paired-end reads. The original pipeline was this. Reads were demultiplexed and collapsed into UMI-guided consensus sequences with migec v1.2.7. Using mixcr v2.1.11, UMI consensuses were aligned to TRA and TRB V and J templates and then assembled into clonotypes. A clonotype was counted as expanded or contracted only when both edgeR and NoisET called the clonotype significant, with the noise models trained on biological replicates. For edgeR calls, the cutoffs were a false discovery rate-adjusted p below 0.01 and a log2 fold-change threshold of 1. As an exploratory analysis of dynamics, PCA with hierarchical clustering was applied to max-normalized trajectories of the 1000 most abundant clonotypes. Each responding clone was given a CD4 or CD8 phenotype based on the CD4+ and CD8+ repertoires, which had been sequenced separately. TCRdb applied fastp at Q25 and MiXCR to the public reads, then kept only in-frame beta chains. Each CDR3 protein gets just one entry, which takes the most common genes and DNA from the rows behind it. For this entry, the V and J calls and clone size follow TCRdb and not the study's own pipeline. This sample comprises about 350,000 distinct CDR3 sequences, about an eighth of them detected only once. 22% of the sample lies in the top ten.

The receptor chain draws on TRBV5-1 and TRBJ1-5; the D region possibly corresponds to TRBD1 (6 bases align). The sequencing sample was made of PBMCs or a T cell subset sorted from them (not recorded which). This TCR was sampled from a man younger than 30 who had mild COVID-19 (a few samples of this study predate the infection). The sample titles of this study are shuffled in the database, so cell type and time point are left out; the donor was told from shared clones. The nucleotide sequence is TGCGCCAGCAGCATTTTGACAGGAGTCAATCAGCCCCAGCATTTT. This is translated as CASSILTGVNQPQHF.